The next 5 T cell receptor beta chains were all read from a single sample in a study of identical twins (dated by TCRdb to the mid-2010s). The method was 5' RACE. The instrument was an Illumina HiSeq 2000. TCRdb cleaned the public reads at Q25 with fastp, built clones with MiXCR and kept in-frame beta chains. Duplicate CDR3 protein sequences are folded into a single record with the most common DNA and genes. The sample yields a few hundred thousand distinct CDR3 sequences; approximately 8.7% were counted once. The top ten clonotypes cover about 9.1% of the sample. Sequenced sample: naive T cells sorted from blood. The sample's cell subset or site, from its label and the paper: cells isolated with a human naive T-cell isolation kit. All receptors come from a woman aged 50 to 60 in good health.

The J gene is TRBJ1-1, the V gene TRBV7-9; 8 bases fit TRBD1. V lost 0 bases to trimming and J lost 11 bases; unmatched junction nucleotides: 5. The CDR3 has 13 amino acids. Germline CDR1 reads SEHNR; CDR2 reads FQNEAQ (reference sequence). The CDR3 spells CASSLAQGTGAFF. The CDR3 DNA follows: TGTGCCAGCAGCTTAGCGCAGGGGACAGGTGCTTTCTTT.

Points on this clonotype: Compared with germline, one end of the junction differs, possibly owing to a read error. The chain couples TRBV4-1 to TRBJ2-7; TRBD2 agrees at 14 bases. This CDR3 region has 18 residues. The V gene's germline CDR1 is MGHRA and CDR2 YSYEKL. CDR3 protein: CASSQDLRFATTSGRVNF. The CDR3 coding sequence is TGCGCCAGCAGCCAAGATCTGAGGTTCGCAACGACTAGCGGGAGGGTGAACTTC.

The chain joins TRBV12-3 or TRBV12-4 to TRBJ1-2, with 8 bases lining up with TRBD1. The CDR3 covers 13 residues. Trimming took 6 bases from V and 8 from J; bases not matched to a gene: 8. Here the CDR3 DNA reads TGTGCCAGCAGCCTACAGGGGGTCCGAGGCTACACCTTC. As protein: CASSLQGVRGYTF.

The chain has TRBV12-3 or TRBV12-4 and TRBJ1-5; D is perhaps TRBD1 (5 bases). The V end was cut by 2 bases, the J end by 0 bases, with 8 bases between. This CDR3 region has 15 residues. In DNA, the CDR3 is TGTGCCAGCAGTTTAATGGGGGATAGCAATCAGCCCCAGCATTTT. Translating gives CASSLMGDSNQPQHF.

The chain employs TRBV6-5 and TRBJ1-1, with D maybe TRBD1 (6 bases). Trimming removed 1 base at V and 7 bases at J, with 10 bases between. Germline CDR1 MNHEY, CDR2 SVGAGI. CDR3 size: 13 residues. The CDR3 DNA reads TGTGCCAGCAGTTACTATTCGACAGGTGAAGCTTTCTTT. Its translation: CASSYYSTGEAFF.